The sample holds a few counts of the clone carrying this T cell receptor beta chain. Its antigen is undetermined. Together with a sample-barcoded 5' primer, a J-beta primer mix was included in a second PCR lasting roughly 6 to 12 cycles. TCRdb ran MiXCR on the 5' RACE reads and lists one entry per CDR3 protein. The sample includes over 700,000 distinct CDR3 sequences, just under 25% seen only once; the top ten take 9.4%. There are 17 residues in the CDR3. The germline gives CDR1 MNHNS, CDR2 SASEGT. V was clipped by 6 bases and J by 0 bases; unmatched bases: 13. This specimen belongs to a study of blood T cells in healthy people across ages. Whole-study findings and limits: Older age coincided with a roughly linear decline in TCR beta diversity per million T cells. Any changes in expanded clonotypes were possibly confounded, as donor CMV status remained unknown.

In addition, the sample was reused for a study of T cells of mothers and their children. That source notes: In the second PCR, M1S primer introduced barcodes and 2-4 random bases.

Sequencing was carried out using blood. This receptor was taken from a boy younger than 18 in good health. This rearrangement joins TRBV6-1 to TRBJ2-5; 7 bases are shared with TRBD1. This CDR3 is CASSRSDTGAHQETQYF. The CDR3, as DNA: TGTGCCAGCAGCAGAAGCGATACAGGGGCGCACCAAGAGACCCAGTACTTC.